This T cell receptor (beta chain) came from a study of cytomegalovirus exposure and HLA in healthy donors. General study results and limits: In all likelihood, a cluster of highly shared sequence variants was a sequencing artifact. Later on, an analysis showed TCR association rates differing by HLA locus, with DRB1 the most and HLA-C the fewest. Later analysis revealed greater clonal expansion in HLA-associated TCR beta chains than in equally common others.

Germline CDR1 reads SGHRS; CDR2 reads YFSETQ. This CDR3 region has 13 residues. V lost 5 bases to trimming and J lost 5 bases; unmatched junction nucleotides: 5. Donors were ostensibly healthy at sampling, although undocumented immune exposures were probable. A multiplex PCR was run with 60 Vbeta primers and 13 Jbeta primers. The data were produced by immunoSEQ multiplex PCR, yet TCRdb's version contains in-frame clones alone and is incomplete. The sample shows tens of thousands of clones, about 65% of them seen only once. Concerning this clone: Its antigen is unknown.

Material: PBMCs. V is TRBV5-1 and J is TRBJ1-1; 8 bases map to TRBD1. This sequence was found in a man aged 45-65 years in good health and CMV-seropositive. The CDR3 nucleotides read TGCGCCAGCAGAGTGACAGGGGCGACTGAAGCTTTCTTT. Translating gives CASRVTGATEAFF.